The 22 T cell receptor beta chains listed next were all sequenced from one sample in a study of T cell clonality in common variable immunodeficiency. These receptors' antigens are unknown. The protocol was immunoSEQ multiplex PCR, while the TCRdb copy is restricted to in-frame clones and leaves out a portion. The specimen has more than 30,000 clones, none found just once. Points from the study as a whole: Fewer deletions and N-nucleotide insertions were reportedly seen in common variable immunodeficiency TCR beta sequences.

The sequenced material came from peripheral blood mononuclear cells. These receptors were taken from a human donor with common variable immunodeficiency.

The DNA read from the CDR3 is TGTGCCAGCAGCCAAACAGGGGAGGGGTATGGC. It encodes CASSQTGEGYG. The entire CDR3 reads CASSQTGEGYGYTF. The V call is TRBV7-3, the J call TRBJ1-2, with 7 bases aligning to TRBD1. Read coverage stops 3 residues before the CDR3 terminus; the germline J gene supplies the remainder. V lost 5 bases to trimming and J lost 5 bases; unmatched junction nucleotides: 8. The CDR3 spans 14 residues. Germline CDR1 reads SGHTA; CDR2 reads FQGTGA.

This clone was recorded many times. Read sequence stops 3 residues before the CDR3 end, and the germline J gene provides the missing end. The V and J genes are TRBV18 and TRBJ2-3; D may be TRBD1 (5 bases). Germline lookup yields CDR1 KGHSH and CDR2 LQKENI. There are 15 residues in the CDR3. Trimming stripped 6 bases from V and 2 bases from J, with 15 bases between. CDR3 in amino acids: CASSSGWSDTDTQYF. The CDR3 bases that were read are TGTGCCAGCTCGTCAGGGTGGAGTGACACAGATACG.

In regard to this clone: Read sequence stops 3 residues before the CDR3 end, and the germline J gene provides the missing end. This CDR3 is also generated by other DNA sequences in the sample. V usage is TRBV30 and J usage is TRBJ1-2; D is unresolved. Trimming shortened V by 2 bases and J by 5 bases, and 6 bases separated the two germline ends. The CDR3 consists of 11 residues. The germline gives CDR1 GTSNPN, CDR2 SVGIG (reference sequence). The DNA read from the CDR3 is TGTGCCTGGAGTAGAGGGTATGGC. This sequence encodes CAWSRGYG. The full CDR3 sequence reads CAWSRGYGYTF.

There are many counts of this clone. Read sequence stops 3 residues before the CDR3 end, and the germline J gene provides the missing end. This CDR3 is also generated by other DNA sequences in the sample. The chain has TRBV6-1 and TRBJ1-5; a possible D gene is TRBD1 (5 bases). The CDR3 is 14 residues long. Trimming took 1 base from V and 2 from J, leaving 6 bases between them. Germline V CDR1 and CDR2: MNHNS, SASEGT. The sequenced CDR3 bases are TGTGCCAGCAGTGAAGGGGGCGGCAATCAGCCC. Encoded protein: CASSEGGGNQP. In full, the CDR3 reads CASSEGGGNQPQHF.

As for this clone: The read is 3 residues too short to cover the CDR3 end, so that end is filled in from the germline J gene. The genes are TRBV20-1 and TRBJ1-6; 7 bases fit TRBD1. Germline V lookup: CDR1 DFQATT, CDR2 SNEGSKA (reference sequence). V shed 5 bases and J 7 bases; nucleotides not matched to a gene: 8. There are 14 residues in the CDR3. The covered CDR3 bases are TGCAGTGCTGGGAGGACAGGCAACAATTCACCC. This sequence encodes CSAGRTGNNSP. The CDR3 reads in full as CSAGRTGNNSPLHF.

This clone was picked up many times. Read coverage stops 3 residues before the CDR3 terminus; the germline J gene supplies the remainder. The chain recombines TRBV19 with TRBJ1-2, with D perhaps matching TRBD1 (5 bases). Germline V CDR1 and CDR2: LNHDA, SQIVND (reference sequence). V was shortened by 5 bases and J by 5 bases, with 15 bases between the two germline ends. This CDR3 has 14 residues. The DNA read from the CDR3 is TGTGCCAGTAGTTCCCAGGGCGCCGATTATGGC. It codes for CASSSQGADYG. From start to end, the CDR3 is CASSSQGADYGYTF.

Concerning this clone itself: The CDR3 is cut off 3 residues early in the read; its end comes from the germline J gene. The J gene is TRBJ1-2, the V gene TRBV7-8, with 10 bases identical to TRBD1. The V gene's germline CDR1 is SGHVS and CDR2 FQNEAQ. The CDR3 sequence is 15 residues long. The V and J ends lost 5 bases and 2 bases, in that order; junction bases with no gene match: 5. This chain's CDR3 is CASSPGGQGNYGYTF. The CDR3 bases that were read are TGTGCCAGCAGCCCGGGGGGACAGGGGAACTATGGC.

The sample holds many counts of this clone. CDR3 region: CASSLVSDNSPLHF. CDR3 DNA, as far as it was read: TGTGCCAGCAGCTTAGTTTCGGATAATTCACCC. The chain links TRBV7-9 to TRBJ1-6; D gene ambiguous. Read coverage stops 3 residues before the CDR3 terminus; the germline J gene supplies the remainder. The germline V gene has CDR1 SEHNR and CDR2 FQNEAQ (reference sequence). V was trimmed by 1 base and J by 5 bases, leaving 6 bases between them. This CDR3 region has 14 residues.

This clone was seen many times. The CDR3: CASSEVAQRQNSPLHF. Partial CDR3 DNA: TGTGCCAGCAGTGAAGTGGCCCAGAGACAGAATTCACCC. This chain uses TRBV6-1 with TRBJ1-6; D might be TRBD1 (5 bases). The read ends 3 residues before the CDR3 terminus; that terminus is restored from the germline J gene. V lost 1 base, J lost 7 bases, and 14 bases lay in between. The CDR3 contains 16 residues. Germline CDR1 MNHNS, CDR2 SASEGT.

The sample holds many counts of this clone. The missing CDR3 end, 3 residues past where the read stops, is filled in from the germline J gene. The chain is built from TRBV4-1 and TRBJ1-1, with TRBD1 matching over 8 bases. With V trimmed by 3 bases and J by 1 base, 4 bases remained unmatched. This CDR3 contains 15 residues. The germline gives CDR1 MGHRA, CDR2 YSYEKL. The sequenced part of the CDR3 DNA is TGCGCCAGCAGCCACTCAGGGACAGGGAACACTGAA. This codes for CASSHSGTGNTE. The CDR3 reads in full as CASSHSGTGNTEAFF.

By its share, this clone is medium-sized. Read coverage stops 3 residues before the CDR3 terminus; the germline J gene supplies the remainder. V usage is TRBV20-1 and J usage is TRBJ2-3; D is possibly TRBD2 (7 bases). The CDR3 consists of 13 residues. Per germline, CDR1 DFQATT and CDR2 SNEGSKA (reference sequence). The CDR3 region is CSARAPGEGTQYF. CDR3 DNA, as far as it was read: TGCAGTGCTAGAGCCCCAGGGGAGGGGACG.

Many counts were recorded for this clone. The observed sequence ends 3 residues before the CDR3 terminus, with the missing tail filled in from the germline J gene. The V gene is TRBV18, the J gene TRBJ2-1; 12 positions agree with TRBD2. Germline CDR1 and CDR2: KGHSH and LQKENI. The CDR3 loop spans 16 amino acids. After removal of 6 bases from V and 4 bases from J, the junction contained 7 bases not matched to a gene. This chain's CDR3 is CASSHGLAGIYNEQFF. The DNA read from the CDR3 is TGTGCCAGCTCTCACGGACTAGCGGGAATATACAATGAG.

With respect to this clone: The read ends 3 residues early relative to the CDR3; the germline J gene fills the gap. The rearrangement links TRBV30 to TRBJ2-4; 8 nucleotides agree with TRBD1. Germline CDR1 and CDR2: GTSNPN and SVGIG (reference sequence). The CDR3 length is 13 residues. J gave up 6 bases and V 8 bases, and 9 bases lay outside the gene matches. CDR3 bases read: TGTGCCAGTAGTACCGACAGGGGAAACATT. Amino acid sequence: CASSTDRGNI. The complete CDR3 reads CASSTDRGNIQYF.

The sample holds a few counts of this clone. With the read ending 3 residues before the CDR3 end, the germline J gene is used to fill in that end. This chain links TRBV7-2 with TRBJ1-3; D perhaps matches TRBD1 (6 bases). Germline CDR1 SGHTA, CDR2 FQGNSA. The CDR3 runs 15 residues. The V gene lost 4 bases and the J gene lost 2 bases, with 12 bases spanning the gap. The CDR3 here is CASSSQGRPGNTIYF. The CDR3 DNA, read in part, is TGTGCCAGCAGCTCGCAGGGGCGGCCTGGAAACACC.

This clone was found a few times. The read is 3 residues too short to cover the CDR3 end, so that end is filled in from the germline J gene. The V gene is TRBV30, the J gene TRBJ2-3; 10 bases fit TRBD2. V dropped 5 bases and J dropped 6; count of bases not matched to a gene: 8. Germline-derived CDR1 and CDR2 are GTSNPN and SVGIG (reference sequence). CDR3 length: 14 amino acids. The CDR3 reads CAWSSSGSQDTQYF. Partial CDR3 DNA: TGTGCCTGGTCATCTAGCGGGAGCCAGGATACG.

This clone was counted at least ten times. From the germline J gene comes the end of the CDR3, since the read stops 3 residues before it. The V call is TRBV18, the J call TRBJ1-5; 10 bases map to TRBD1. CDR3 length: 15 residues. CDR1 and CDR2 from the germline V gene are KGHSH and LQKENI. The CDR3 here is CASSGRGTGEYPQHF. CDR3 DNA, as far as it was read: TGTGCCAGCTCAGGCCGCGGGACAGGGGAATATCCC. Using reference TRBV18 and TRBJ1-5 for the parts outside the CDR3, the full variable domain is NAGVMQNPRHLVRRRGQEARLRCSPMKGHSHVYWYRQLPEEGLKFMVYLQKENIIDESGMPKERFSAEFPKEGPSILRIQQVVRGDSAAYFCASSGRGTGEYPQHFGDGTRLSIL.

This clone has just a few counts. The read halts 3 residues ahead of the CDR3 end, with the missing end drawn from the germline J gene. The chain is built from TRBV11-2 and TRBJ2-7; 7 bases align to TRBD2. V lost 6 bases, J lost 1 base, and 3 bases stayed unmatched. Germline values: CDR1 SGHAT, CDR2 FQNNGV. The CDR3 extends over 13 amino acids. The CDR3 DNA, read in part, is TGTGCCAGCAGGCTAGCGGCGTCCTACGAG. Amino acid sequence: CASRLAASYE. The entire CDR3 reads CASRLAASYEQYF.

The covered CDR3 bases are TGTGCCAGCTCACAATTATCTGGGGCCAACGTC. This sequence encodes CASSQLSGANV. The full CDR3 protein reads CASSQLSGANVLTF. The chain carries TRBV18 and TRBJ2-6; D unresolved. The read halts 3 residues ahead of the CDR3 end, with the missing end drawn from the germline J gene. Trimming removed 4 bases at V and 1 base at J, with 5 bases between. The length of the CDR3 is 14 residues. CDR1 is KGHSH, CDR2 LQKENI, per germline.

Ten or more counts support this clone. The observed sequence ends 3 residues before the CDR3 terminus, with the missing tail filled in from the germline J gene. The V gene is TRBV7-2, the J gene TRBJ1-2; D is uncertain. Germline V gene data show CDR1 as SGHTA and CDR2 as FQGNSA. Trimming shortened V by 5 bases and J by 1 base, and 5 bases separated the two germline ends. CDR3 size: 12 residues. This CDR3 reads CASSAGNYGYTF. The sequenced CDR3 bases are TGTGCCAGCAGCGCGGGTAACTATGGC.

This clone occurred many times. Read data end 3 residues before the CDR3 end; the end is taken from the germline J gene. V gene TRBV29-1 combines with J gene TRBJ1-4; D uncertain. Per germline, CDR1 SQVTM and CDR2 ANQGSEA. The CDR3 runs to 11 residues. With 2 bases removed from V and 7 bases from J, the gap between germline ends came to 5 bases. The CDR3 spells CSVERGEKLFF. Partial CDR3 DNA: TGCAGCGTTGAACGCGGTGAAAAA.

This clone was counted only a few times. The read halts 3 residues ahead of the CDR3 end, with the missing end drawn from the germline J gene. This rearrangement joins TRBV11-2 to TRBJ2-3; 9 nucleotides align to TRBD2. CDR1 and CDR2 (germline): SGHAT, FQNNGV. The V segment lost 1 base and the J segment 4 bases; nucleotides outside the gene matches: 3. This CDR3 has 15 residues. The part of the CDR3 DNA that was read is TGTGCCAGCAGCTTAGGCGGGAGGGCCGCAGATACG. This gives the protein CASSLGGRAADT. In full, the CDR3 reads CASSLGGRAADTQYF.

This clone was recorded at least ten times. The read ends 3 residues before the CDR3 terminus; that terminus is restored from the germline J gene. The chain combines TRBV19 with TRBJ1-1; 7 nucleotides line up with TRBD1. J was trimmed by 5 bases and V by 6 bases; bases with no gene match: 9. CDR3 size: 14 residues. CDR1 is LNHDA and CDR2 is SQIVND in the germline V gene (reference sequence). This CDR3 reads CASRNRGRETEAFF. The DNA read from the CDR3 is TGTGCCAGTAGGAACAGGGGCCGGGAGACTGAA.